One sample yielded the 9 T cell receptor beta chains listed below, sequenced in a study of PD-L1 blockade in urothelial cancer. Time point specified: peripheral blood 6 weeks after treatment start. Sequencing used immunoSEQ multiplex PCR; TCRdb keeps in-frame clones, though not all of them. The profile shows over 100,000 clones, roughly 90% of them singletons. Sequencing was performed on PBMCs, taken around atezolizumab (anti-PD-L1) treatment. The receptors here all came from a man in his sixties with urothelial cancer.

This clone was seen once. This chain uses TRBV28 with TRBJ1-5; 8 nucleotides agree with TRBD1. The CDR3 extends over 12 amino acids. V dropped 11 bases and J dropped 5; count of bases not matched to a gene: 5. Germline CDR1 and CDR2: MDHEN and SYDVKM. The CDR3 DNA follows: TGTGCCGGGGGACAGGAGTATCAGCCCCAGCATTTT. Protein: CAGGQEYQPQHF.

This clone appeared a single time. This chain connects TRBV5-1 to TRBJ2-2, with TRBD2 matching over 12 bases. The CDR3 is 15 residues long. Trimming cost V 4 bases and J 7 bases; bases outside gene matches: 5. The germline gives CDR1 SGHRS, CDR2 YFSETQ. The CDR3 loop is CASSRTGLAGGELFF. As DNA, the CDR3 is TGCGCCAGCAGCCGTACGGGACTAGCGGGCGGGGAGCTGTTTTTT.

This clone showed up just a few times. The chain combines TRBV18 with TRBJ2-3, with D possibly being TRBD2 (6 bases). V was clipped by 2 bases and J by 0 bases, with 15 bases between them. The CDR3 consists of 17 residues. CDR1 KGHSH and CDR2 LQKENI come from the germline V gene. CDR3 in amino acids: CASSPYLATSSTDTQYF. The CDR3 coding sequence is TGTGCCAGCTCACCATATCTAGCGACTTCTAGCACAGATACGCAGTATTTT.

The chain employs TRBV7-2 and TRBJ2-3; perhaps TRBD2 as D (6 bases). CDR1 is SGHTA and CDR2 is FQGNSA in the germline V gene. V gave up 1 base and J gave up 1 base, with 9 bases separating them. The CDR3 consists of 15 residues. CDR3 DNA sequence: TGTGCCAGCAGCTTAGGCGGGGTTGGCACAGATACGCAGTATTTT. Amino acids: CASSLGGVGTDTQYF.

The chain joins TRBV4-2 to TRBJ2-1; D uncertain. There are 17 residues in the CDR3. Looked up from germline, CDR1 is LGHNA and CDR2 is YNFKEQ. With 1 base removed from V and 0 bases from J, the gap between germline ends came to 13 bases. CDR3 in amino acids: CASSQGYGASSYNEQFF. In nucleotides, the CDR3 is TGTGCCAGCAGCCAAGGTTACGGAGCAAGCTCCTACAATGAGCAGTTCTTC.

The CDR3 DNA is TGCGCCAGCAGCCAAGGGGACTACTATGGCTACACCTTC. As protein: CASSQGDYYGYTF. The chain joins TRBV4-1 to TRBJ1-2, with D possibly being TRBD1 (5 bases). Trimming left V 1 base short and J 3 bases short, with 6 bases between. The V gene's germline CDR1 is MGHRA and CDR2 YSYEKL. The CDR3 runs to 13 residues.

The V gene is TRBV5-1, the J gene TRBJ2-5; D call uncertain. Per germline, CDR1 SGHRS and CDR2 YFSETQ. There are 14 residues in the CDR3. V lost 0 bases, J lost 2 bases, and 8 bases lay in between. This chain's CDR3 is CASSLAPGQETQYF. The CDR3 coding sequence is TGCGCCAGCAGCTTGGCCCCAGGACAAGAGACCCAGTACTTC.

The V gene is TRBV6-1, the J gene TRBJ1-1; 7 positions agree with TRBD1. CDR1 MNHNS and CDR2 SASEGT come from the germline V gene. The CDR3 length is 15 residues. With 6 bases clipped from V and 1 base from J, the junction kept 8 bases outside the gene matches. CDR3 nucleotides: TGTGCCAGCAGGGTTACCGGGACAGCGAACACTGAAGCTTTCTTT. It translates to CASRVTGTANTEAFF.

This chain connects TRBV11-2 to TRBJ2-7, with 10 bases identical to TRBD2. Germline V gene lookup returns CDR1 SGHAT and CDR2 FQNNGV. V lost 2 bases, J lost 7 bases, and 8 bases stayed unmatched. This CDR3 comprises 15 residues. The chain's CDR3 is CASSLLAGVPLEQYF. The CDR3 coding sequence is TGTGCCAGCAGCTTACTAGCGGGGGTGCCCCTTGAGCAGTACTTC.